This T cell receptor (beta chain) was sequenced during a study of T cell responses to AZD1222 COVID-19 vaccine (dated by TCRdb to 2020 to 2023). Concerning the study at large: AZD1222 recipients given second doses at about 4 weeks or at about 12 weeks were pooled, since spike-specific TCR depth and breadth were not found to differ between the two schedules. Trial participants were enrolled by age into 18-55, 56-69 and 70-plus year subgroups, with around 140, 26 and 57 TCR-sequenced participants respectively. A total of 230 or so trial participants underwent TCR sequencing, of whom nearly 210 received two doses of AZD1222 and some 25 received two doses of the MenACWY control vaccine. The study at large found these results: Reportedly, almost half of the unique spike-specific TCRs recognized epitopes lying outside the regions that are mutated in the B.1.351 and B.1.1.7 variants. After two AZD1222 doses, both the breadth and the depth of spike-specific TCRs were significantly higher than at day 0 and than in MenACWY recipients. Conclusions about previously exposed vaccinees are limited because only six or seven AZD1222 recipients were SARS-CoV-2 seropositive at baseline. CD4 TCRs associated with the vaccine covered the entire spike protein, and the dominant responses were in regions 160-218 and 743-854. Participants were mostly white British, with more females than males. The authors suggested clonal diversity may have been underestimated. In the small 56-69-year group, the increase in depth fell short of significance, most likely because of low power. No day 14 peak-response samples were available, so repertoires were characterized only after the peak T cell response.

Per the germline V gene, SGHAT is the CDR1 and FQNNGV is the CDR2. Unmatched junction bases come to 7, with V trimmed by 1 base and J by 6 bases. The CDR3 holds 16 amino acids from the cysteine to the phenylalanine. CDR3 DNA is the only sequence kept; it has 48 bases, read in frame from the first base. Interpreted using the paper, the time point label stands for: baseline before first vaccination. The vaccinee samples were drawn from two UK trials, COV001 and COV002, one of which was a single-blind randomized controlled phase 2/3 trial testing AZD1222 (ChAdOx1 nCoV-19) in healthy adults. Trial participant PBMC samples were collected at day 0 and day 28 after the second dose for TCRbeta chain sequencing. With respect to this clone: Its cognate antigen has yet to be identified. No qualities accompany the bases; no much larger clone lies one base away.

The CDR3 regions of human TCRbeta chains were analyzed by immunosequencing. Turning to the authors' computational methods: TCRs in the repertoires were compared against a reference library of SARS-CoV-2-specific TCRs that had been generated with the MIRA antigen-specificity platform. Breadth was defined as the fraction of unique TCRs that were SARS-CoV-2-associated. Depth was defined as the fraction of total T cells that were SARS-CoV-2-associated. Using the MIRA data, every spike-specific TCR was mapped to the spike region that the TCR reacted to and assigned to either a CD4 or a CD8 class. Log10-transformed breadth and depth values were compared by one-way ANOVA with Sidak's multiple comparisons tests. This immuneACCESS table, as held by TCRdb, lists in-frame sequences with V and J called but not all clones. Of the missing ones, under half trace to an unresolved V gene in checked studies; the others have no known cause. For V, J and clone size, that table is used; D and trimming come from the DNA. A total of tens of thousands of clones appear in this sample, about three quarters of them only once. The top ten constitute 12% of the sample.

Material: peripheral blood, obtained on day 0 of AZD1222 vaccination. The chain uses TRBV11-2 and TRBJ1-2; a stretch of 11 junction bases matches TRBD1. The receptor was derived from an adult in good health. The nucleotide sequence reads TGTGCCAGCAGCTTAGCCGGGACAGGGGGGGCAGATGGCTACACCTTC. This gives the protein CASSLAGTGGADGYTF.